These 21 T cell receptor beta chains share one sample of origin, sequenced in a study of shared clonotypes between healthy human individuals. Naive CD8 cells comprised CD45RO-negative, CCR7-positively selected cells, excluding terminally differentiated effector memory CD45RA+ cells. Libraries were prepared by immunoSEQ multiplex PCR; TCRdb keeps only in-frame clonotypes and omits some of them. The sample holds millions of clones; under 95% are singletons and the top ten take more than 1.5%. Material: naive CD8+ T cells from PBMCs. These receptors originate from a young man in good health. Some clones in this sample may be carry-over from other donors' samples.

V is TRBV7-9 and J is TRBJ1-2; D perhaps matches TRBD1 (5 bases). Deletions cut 7 bases from V and 4 bases from J, with 13 bases between. This CDR3 has 13 amino acids. Germline V gives CDR1 SEHNR, CDR2 FQNEAQ (reference sequence). The CDR3 protein is CASTPGLGYGYTF. The CDR3 DNA sequence: TGTGCCAGCACGCCAGGGTTGGGCTATGGCTACACCTTC. The full variable domain, completed using reference TRBV7-9 and TRBJ1-2, is DTGVSQNPRHKITKRGQNVTFRCDPISEHNRLYWYRQTLGQGPEFLTYFQNEAQLEKSRLLSDRFSAERPKGSFSTLEIQRTEQGDSAMYLCASTPGLGYGYTFGSGTRLTVV.

The V and J genes are TRBV28 and TRBJ1-5; D might be TRBD1 (6 bases). Germline V gene lookup returns CDR1 MDHEN and CDR2 SYDVKM. The ends were cut back, 6 bases at V and 2 bases at J, with 17 bases in the middle. This CDR3 has 16 residues. The CDR3 protein is CASSPYRGAGNQPQHF. The CDR3 coding sequence is TGTGCCAGCAGCCCATACCGGGGGGCCGGCAATCAGCCCCAGCATTTT.

CDR3 loop: CASSFRSSYNEQFF. DNA for the CDR3: TGTGCCAGCAGCTTCAGAAGCTCCTACAATGAGCAGTTCTTC. The rearrangement joins TRBV7-9 to TRBJ2-1; unclear D gene. Germline loops: CDR1 SEHNR, CDR2 FQNEAQ (reference sequence). Trimming shortened V by 3 bases and J by 0 bases, and 6 bases separated the two germline ends. The CDR3 covers 14 residues. The full variable domain, completed using reference TRBV7-9 and TRBJ2-1, is DTGVSQNPRHKITKRGQNVTFRCDPISEHNRLYWYRQTLGQGPEFLTYFQNEAQLEKSRLLSDRFSAERPKGSFSTLEIQRTEQGDSAMYLCASSFRSSYNEQFFGPGTRLTVL.

The rearrangement joins TRBV7-6 to TRBJ2-1; TRBD1 aligns across 10 bases. V shed 6 bases and J 10 bases; nucleotides not matched to a gene: 18. The CDR3 is 17 amino acids. The germline V gene encodes CDR1 SGHVS and CDR2 FNYEAQ. CDR3 amino acids: CASRPYPGQGSLGEQFF. CDR3 in DNA: TGTGCCAGCAGACCCTACCCGGGACAGGGGTCTTTGGGGGAGCAGTTCTTC.

The V and J genes are TRBV7-8 and TRBJ2-7, with D possibly matching TRBD1 (6 bases). This CDR3 spans 16 amino acids. Germline V gene sequence: CDR1 SGHVS, CDR2 FQNEAQ. Trimming cost V 0 bases and J 6 bases, with 18 bases left between them. Here the CDR3 reads CASSLAQGPILLEQYF. The CDR3 DNA sequence: TGTGCCAGCAGCTTAGCGCAGGGGCCCATCCTCCTCGAGCAGTACTTC.

The CDR3: CASRPTAYEQYF. CDR3 DNA sequence: TGTGCCAGCCGACCCACGGCCTACGAGCAGTACTTC. The chain joins TRBV28 to TRBJ2-7; the D is unclear. Germline CDR1 is MDHEN and CDR2 is SYDVKM. The CDR3 runs to 12 residues. The V gene lost 8 bases and the J gene lost 2 bases, with 10 bases spanning the gap. The variable domain in full, with the rest retrieved from reference TRBV28 and TRBJ2-7, is DVKVTQSSRYLVKRTGEKVFLECVQDMDHENMFWYRQDPGLGLRLIYFSYDVKMKEKGDIPEGYSVSREKKERFSLILESASTNQTSMYLCASRPTAYEQYFGPGTRLTVT.

This rearrangement joins TRBV7-2 to TRBJ2-7; D might be TRBD1 (5 bases). CDR1 SGHTA and CDR2 FQGNSA come from the germline V gene. The CDR3 is made up of 14 amino acids. The V end was cut by 3 bases, the J end by 4 bases, with 13 bases between. The CDR3 DNA is TGTGCCAGCAGCTTGCAGGGAAAAAGTTACGAGCAGTACTTC. This encodes CASSLQGKSYEQYF.

This chain uses TRBV6-6 with TRBJ2-1; TRBD1 might be the D (6 bases). This CDR3 contains 15 residues. Per the germline V gene, CDR1 is MNHNY and CDR2 is SVGAGI (reference sequence). V was pared by 5 bases and J by 8 bases, with 19 bases between. CDR3 protein: CASSPQARQDHEQFF. In DNA, the CDR3 is TGTGCCAGCAGTCCACAGGCACGACAGGACCATGAGCAGTTCTTC.

This chain links TRBV14 with TRBJ2-7; D unresolved. Deletions cut 1 base from V and 6 bases from J, with 10 bases between. Germline CDR1 is SGHDN and CDR2 is FVKESK. This CDR3 spans 13 amino acids. Here the CDR3 reads CASSQVRLGEQYF. CDR3 coding DNA: TGTGCCAGCAGCCAAGTGAGGCTGGGCGAGCAGTACTTC.

As concerns this clone: Other DNA sequences in the same sample also yield this CDR3. This rearrangement joins TRBV4-1 to TRBJ1-1; D gene uncertain. Trimming took 1 base from V and 6 from J, leaving 3 bases between them. The length of the CDR3 is 11 residues. From germline, CDR1 is MGHRA and CDR2 YSYEKL. CDR3 in DNA: TGCGCCAGCAGCCAAGGGGCTGAAGCTTTCTTT. It encodes CASSQGAEAFF.

The chain is built from TRBV2 and TRBJ2-7; 7 bases fit TRBD1. The germline CDR1 and CDR2 sequences are SNHLY and FYNNEI. The CDR3 extends over 16 amino acids. V shed 6 bases, J shed 1 base, and the junction held 12 bases outside the gene matches. This CDR3 reads CASSKTGWDESYEQYF. The CDR3 DNA is TGTGCCAGCAGCAAGACAGGGTGGGATGAATCCTACGAGCAGTACTTC. The full variable domain, in which reference TRBV2 and TRBJ2-7 provide the parts outside the CDR3, is EPEVTQTPSHQVTQMGQEVILRCVPISNHLYFYWYRQILGQKVEFLVSFYNNEISEKSEIFDDQFSVERPDGSNFTLKIRSTKLEDSAMYFCASSKTGWDESYEQYFGPGTRLTVT.

The chain uses TRBV28 and TRBJ2-5; 8 bases align to TRBD2. This CDR3 is 16 amino acids long. Germline V gene lookup returns CDR1 MDHEN and CDR2 SYDVKM. The junction had 7 bases not matched to a gene; V was cut back by 4 bases and J by 0 bases. DNA of the CDR3: TGTGCCAGCAGTTCTTTTGGGACTAGGAACCAAGAGACCCAGTACTTC. Its protein product is CASSSFGTRNQETQYF.

The CDR3 spells CASTYRVDRASTEAFF. The CDR3 DNA reads TGTGCCAGCACCTATAGGGTTGACAGGGCTAGCACTGAAGCTTTCTTT. The chain uses TRBV7-9 and TRBJ1-1; 7 bases agree with TRBD1. Unmatched junction bases numbered 15, after V lost 7 bases and J lost 4 bases. The germline gives CDR1 SEHNR, CDR2 FQNEAQ (reference sequence). The CDR3 contains 16 residues.

The rearrangement links TRBV28 to TRBJ2-7; D possibly corresponds to TRBD2 (7 bases). Germline values: CDR1 MDHEN, CDR2 SYDVKM. The length of the CDR3 is 13 residues. V was shortened by 3 bases and J by 5 bases, with 11 bases between the two germline ends. This CDR3 reads CASSFPGGHEQYF. In DNA form, the CDR3 reads TGTGCCAGCAGTTTTCCGGGGGGCCACGAGCAGTACTTC.

V gene TRBV6-5 combines with J gene TRBJ1-6; no reliable D call. V was clipped by 7 bases and J by 5 bases, with 15 bases between them. CDR1 is MNHEY and CDR2 is SVGAGI in the germline V gene. The length of the CDR3 is 15 residues. The CDR3 DNA follows: TGTGCCAGCACCCCAGGACTGCAGGATAATTCACCCCTCCACTTT. This sequence encodes CASTPGLQDNSPLHF.

Points on this clone: The same CDR3 arises from other DNA sequences in this sample as well. V and J are TRBV5-1 and TRBJ2-7; the D is unclear. Trimming shortened V by 2 bases and J by 2 bases, and 8 bases separated the two germline ends. The germline gives CDR1 SGHRS, CDR2 YFSETQ. CDR3 length: 13 residues. The CDR3 protein is CASSFGPPYEQYF. The CDR3 DNA sequence: TGCGCCAGCAGCTTCGGCCCACCCTACGAGCAGTACTTC.

The chain is built from TRBV27 and TRBJ2-7; TRBD1 is a possible D gene (6 bases). Trimming left V 10 bases short and J 3 bases short, with 10 bases between. The CDR3 loop spans 11 amino acids. CDR1 and CDR2 from the germline V gene are MNHEY and SMNVEV (reference sequence). The CDR3 loop reads CATLQGYEQYF. In DNA, the CDR3 is TGTGCCACCTTACAGGGCTACGAGCAGTACTTC.

V and J are TRBV5-1 and TRBJ2-7; TRBD2 matches 7 bases. The CDR3 runs to 16 residues. The J segment lost 0 bases and the V segment lost 2 bases, leaving 8 bases of the junction unmatched. Germline assignment: CDR1 SGHRS and CDR2 YFSETQ. The CDR3 is CASSLGREGASYEQYF. The CDR3 coding sequence is TGCGCCAGCAGCTTAGGAAGGGAGGGAGCCTCCTACGAGCAGTACTTC.

CDR3 in amino acids: CASSIRAGLVTDTQYF. Written as DNA, the CDR3 is TGTGCCAGCAGTATTAGAGCGGGACTAGTAACAGATACGCAGTATTTT. The J gene is TRBJ2-3, the V gene TRBV27; TRBD2 aligns across 8 bases. The germline V gene encodes CDR1 MNHEY and CDR2 SMNVEV (reference sequence). The CDR3 spans 16 residues. The V gene end was trimmed by 5 bases and the J gene end by 3 bases; junction bases not matched to a gene: 10.

The chain employs TRBV28 and TRBJ1-6; D is uncertain. Per the germline V gene, CDR1 is MDHEN and CDR2 is SYDVKM. The germline V and J ends were trimmed by 5 bases and 7 bases, with 12 bases remaining between them. The CDR3 is made up of 14 amino acids. CDR3 residues: CASSLRGGNSPLHF. CDR3 nucleotides: TGTGCCAGCAGTCTGCGGGGTGGGAATTCACCCCTCCACTTT.

The genes are TRBV7-9 and TRBJ2-4; the match to TRBD1 covers 10 bases. CDR3 length: 16 amino acids. Germline CDR1 and CDR2: SEHNR and FQNEAQ (reference sequence). V dropped 4 bases and J dropped 1; count of bases not matched to a gene: 4. In DNA, the CDR3 is TGTGCCAGCAGCTCCCGACAGGGGGCGGCCAAAAACATTCAGTACTTC. Its protein is CASSSRQGAAKNIQYF.